This T cell receptor beta chain was sequenced in a study of CD8 T cells in Susac syndrome. RNA in amounts of roughly 0.5 to 1 ug was reverse transcribed with random hexamers. Via MiXCR, TCRdb re-called the immunoSEQ multiplex PCR reads, giving one row per CDR3 protein. The repertoire consists of around 230,000 distinct CDR3 sequences, with about 95% occurring once and the leading ten covering about 0.095%. Trimming at V came to 0 bases and at J to 1 base, leaving 11 bases not matched to a gene. The CDR3 spans 19 residues. Germline CDR1 reads GTSNPN; CDR2 reads SVGIG (reference sequence). This chain links TRBV30 with TRBJ2-6, with TRBD1 matching over 8 bases. The receptor was derived from a human donor with Susac syndrome. Sequences were obtained from CD4+ T cells from PBMCs. The CDR3 sequence: CAWSVYYGTGTSGANVLTF. CDR3 nucleotides: TGTGCCTGGAGTGTTTATTATGGGACAGGAACTTCTGGGGCCAACGTCCTGACTTTC.